This TCR beta chain was recovered during a study of CD8 T cells in ankylosing spondylitis. TCRdb redid the calling of the 5' RACE reads with MiXCR, one entry per CDR3 protein. Here the sample spans roughly 700,000 distinct CDR3 sequences, around 19% being singletons. Broader study findings: Reactive arthritis synovial fluid and blood previously showed some of these motif variants. A TCR beta motif of several highly homologous variants seemed to mark ankylosing spondylitis blood. Matched ankylosing spondylitis synovial fluid reportedly contained a significantly enriched population of disease-linked clones.

V lost 2 bases and J 8 bases, leaving 15 bases between the germline ends. The CDR3 loop spans 14 amino acids. CDR1 is MNHEY, CDR2 SMNVEV, per germline (reference sequence). This clonotype appeared a few times. Its antigen is undetermined. This TCR came from a male donor with ankylosing spondylitis. The sequencing input was blood, either unsorted or a sorted T cell fraction (not recorded which). This chain links TRBV27 with TRBJ1-1; D is possibly TRBD1 (5 bases). Here the CDR3 reads CASSLDRNPVEAFF. In nucleotides, the CDR3 is TGTGCCAGCAGTTTAGACAGAAACCCTGTAGAAGCTTTCTTT.